This TCR beta chain comes out of a study of cytomegalovirus exposure and HLA in healthy donors. Study results and caveats: Analyses of presence and absence presupposed an approximately uniform sequencing depth across donors. Later analysis identified several of the most significant clusters that appeared linked to common viral pathogens. In an earlier analysis, productive rearrangement rates for most beta V segments clustered near 87% or 30%.

Germline CDR1 MDHEN, CDR2 SYDVKM. Trimming cost V 4 bases and J 7 bases; bases outside gene matches: 5. This CDR3 contains 13 residues. As regards this clone: Antigen unknown.

PCR employed 60 Vbeta and 13 Jbeta primers. Under the authors' procedure: An analysis that came later counted 70 million to 100 million unique TCR beta chains, approximately 11 million shared. TCRdb keeps only in-frame clones here, not all; method: immunoSEQ multiplex PCR. Clonal size and the V and J genes are those of that table, whereas D and trimming came from the DNA. The table records approximately 110,000 clones, about three quarters of them present only once. The V call is TRBV28, the J call TRBJ1-2, with 8 bases that match TRBD1. This TCR was recovered from a woman between 40 and 50 years old in good health and CMV-seropositive. The specimen was PBMCs. The CDR3 nucleotides read TGTGCCAGCAGTTGGACAGGGACGGTTGGCTACACCTTC. This translates into CASSWTGTVGYTF.